This TCR beta chain is from a study of human T cells and chemical hapten exposure. The length of the CDR3 is 15 residues. The V end was cut by 3 bases, the J end by 0 bases, with 12 bases between. Germline V gene sequence: CDR1 DFQATT, CDR2 SNEGSKA (reference sequence). This clonotype showed up many times. Specified time point: pre-sensitization, week 0. Treatment denoted: therapeutic diphenylcyclopropenone sensitization with weekly scalp DPC. TCRdb called the RACE reads again in MiXCR, with one record for every CDR3 protein. Among around 300,000 distinct CDR3 sequences listed, 7.7% were seen once. This TCR was recovered from a man between 18 and 29 years old with alopecia areata. Some clones in this sample may be carry-over from other donors' samples. This sequence joins TRBV20-1 and TRBJ1-5; TRBD1 might be the D (5 bases). Sequenced here: whole blood, sampled in connection with sensitization to the hapten diphenylcyclopropenone (DPC). CDR3 sequence reads: CSASTAGYSNQPQHF. CDR3 nucleotides: TGCAGTGCTAGTACCGCAGGGTATAGCAATCAGCCCCAGCATTTT.